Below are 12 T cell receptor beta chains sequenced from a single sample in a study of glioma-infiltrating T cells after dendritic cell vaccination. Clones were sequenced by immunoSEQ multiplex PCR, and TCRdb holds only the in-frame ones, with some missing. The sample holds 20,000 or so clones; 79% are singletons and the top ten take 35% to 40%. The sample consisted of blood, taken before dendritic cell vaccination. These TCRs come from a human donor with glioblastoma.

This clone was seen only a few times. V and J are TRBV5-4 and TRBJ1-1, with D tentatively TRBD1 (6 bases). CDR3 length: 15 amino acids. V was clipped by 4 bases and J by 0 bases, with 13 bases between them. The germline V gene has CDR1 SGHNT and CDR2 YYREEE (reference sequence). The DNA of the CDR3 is TGTGCCAGCAGCGCTGCAGGGGCGCTGAACACTGAAGCTTTCTTT. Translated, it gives CASSAAGALNTEAFF.

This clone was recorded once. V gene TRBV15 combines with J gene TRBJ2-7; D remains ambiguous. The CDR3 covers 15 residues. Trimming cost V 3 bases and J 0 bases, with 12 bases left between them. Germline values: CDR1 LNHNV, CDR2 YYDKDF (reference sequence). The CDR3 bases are TGTGCCACCAGCAGGGAGTCTAACCCCTCCTACGAGCAGTACTTC. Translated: CATSRESNPSYEQYF.

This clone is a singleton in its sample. In DNA, the CDR3 is TGTGCCAGCAGTTCCGACCTACTAGCGACCGACCGGGACCAGTACTTC. This encodes CASSSDLLATDRDQYF. This chain connects TRBV27 to TRBJ2-5; 7 bases agree with TRBD2. The CDR3 runs to 16 residues. CDR1 and CDR2 from the germline V gene are MNHEY and SMNVEV (reference sequence). Trimming cost V 4 bases and J 10 bases; bases outside gene matches: 18.

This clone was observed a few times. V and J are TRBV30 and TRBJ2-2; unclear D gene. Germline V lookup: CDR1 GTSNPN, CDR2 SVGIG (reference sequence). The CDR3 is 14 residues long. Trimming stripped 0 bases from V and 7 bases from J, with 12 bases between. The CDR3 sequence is CAWSVRVVIGELFF. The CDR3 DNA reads TGTGCCTGGAGTGTACGGGTGGTGATCGGGGAGCTGTTTTTT.

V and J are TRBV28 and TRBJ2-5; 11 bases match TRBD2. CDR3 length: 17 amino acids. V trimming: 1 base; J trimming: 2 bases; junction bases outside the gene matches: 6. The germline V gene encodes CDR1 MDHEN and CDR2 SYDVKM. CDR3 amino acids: CASSLLQGLAEQETQYF. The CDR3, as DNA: TGTGCCAGCAGTTTATTACAGGGACTAGCGGAGCAAGAGACCCAGTACTTC.

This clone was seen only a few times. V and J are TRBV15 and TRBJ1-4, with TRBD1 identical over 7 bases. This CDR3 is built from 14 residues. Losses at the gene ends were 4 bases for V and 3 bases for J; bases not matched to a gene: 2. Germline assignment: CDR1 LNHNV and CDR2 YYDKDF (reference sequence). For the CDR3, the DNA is TGTGCCACCAGCACAGGGACAGCTAATGAAAAACTGTTTTTT. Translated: CATSTGTANEKLFF.

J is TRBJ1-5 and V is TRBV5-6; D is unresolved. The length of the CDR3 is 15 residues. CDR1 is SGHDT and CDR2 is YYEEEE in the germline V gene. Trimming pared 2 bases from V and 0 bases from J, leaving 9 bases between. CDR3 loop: CASSLNPRSNQPQHF. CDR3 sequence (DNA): TGTGCCAGCAGCTTAAATCCCCGTAGCAATCAGCCCCAGCATTTT.

The CDR3 protein is CASSSAMDSLNTEAFF. Written as DNA, the CDR3 is TGTGCCAGCAGCTCAGCCATGGACAGTTTGAACACTGAAGCTTTCTTT. The V gene is TRBV5-4, the J gene TRBJ1-1; weak D call: TRBD1 (6 bases). Germline V gene data show CDR1 as SGHNT and CDR2 as YYREEE (reference sequence). CDR3 length: 16 residues. V lost 3 bases, J lost 0 bases, and 15 bases lay in between.

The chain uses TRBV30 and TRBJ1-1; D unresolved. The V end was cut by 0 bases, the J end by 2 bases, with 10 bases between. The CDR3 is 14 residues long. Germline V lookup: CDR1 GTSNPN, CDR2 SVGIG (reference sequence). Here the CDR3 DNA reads TGTGCCTGGAGTGTAAATGCGGCCAACACTGAAGCTTTCTTT. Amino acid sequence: CAWSVNAANTEAFF.

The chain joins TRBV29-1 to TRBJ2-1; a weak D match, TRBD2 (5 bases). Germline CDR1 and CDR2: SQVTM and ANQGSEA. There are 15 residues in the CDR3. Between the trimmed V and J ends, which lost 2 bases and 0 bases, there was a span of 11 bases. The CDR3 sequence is CSVELWESSYNEQFF. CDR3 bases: TGCAGCGTTGAATTGTGGGAGAGCTCCTACAATGAGCAGTTCTTC.

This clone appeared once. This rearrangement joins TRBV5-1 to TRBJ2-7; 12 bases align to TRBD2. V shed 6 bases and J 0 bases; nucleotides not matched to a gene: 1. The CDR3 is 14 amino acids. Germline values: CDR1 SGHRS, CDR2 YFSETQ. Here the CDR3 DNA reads TGCGCCAGCACGGGACTAGCGGGCTCCTACGAGCAGTACTTC. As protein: CASTGLAGSYEQYF.

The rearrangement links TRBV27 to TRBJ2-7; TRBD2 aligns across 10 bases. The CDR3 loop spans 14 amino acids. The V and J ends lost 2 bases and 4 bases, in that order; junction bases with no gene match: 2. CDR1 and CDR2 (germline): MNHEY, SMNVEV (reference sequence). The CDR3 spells CASSLQREGYEQYF. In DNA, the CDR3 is TGTGCCAGCAGTTTACAGCGGGAGGGGTACGAGCAGTACTTC.